The 24 T cell receptor beta chains below come from one sample, sequenced in a study of blood T cell repertoires in COVID-19. Clones were read by immunoSEQ multiplex PCR, and TCRdb kept only the in-frame ones, dropping some. Of approximately 85,000 clones listed, around 84% are singletons. Sequenced: peripheral blood. The receptor source for this set is an elderly woman in a cohort sampled during active or convalescent COVID-19.

This clone was picked up a small number of times. The chain's CDR3 is CASSLASSGTPPETQYF. The CDR3 nucleotides are TGTGCCAGCAGCTTGGCGTCTAGCGGGACCCCCCCAGAGACCCAGTACTTC. The chain couples TRBV5-4 to TRBJ2-5, with TRBD2 matching 9 bases. This CDR3 region has 17 residues. Germline CDR1 is SGHNT and CDR2 is YYREEE (reference sequence). V lost 0 bases, J lost 4 bases, and 10 bases stayed unmatched. The entire variable domain, with the rest obtained from reference TRBV5-4 and TRBJ2-5, is as follows: ETGVTQSPTHLIKTRGQQVTLRCSSQSGHNTVSWYQQALGQGPQFIFQYYREEENGRGNFPPRFSGLQFPNYSSELNVNALELDDSALYLCASSLASSGTPPETQYFGPGTRLLVL.

This clone was found once. The J gene is TRBJ2-7, the V gene TRBV10-1; weak D call: TRBD2 (6 bases). CDR1 is WNHNN and CDR2 is SYGVQD in the germline V gene (reference sequence). V dropped 5 bases and J dropped 4 bases, with 18 bases sitting between them. The CDR3 is 15 amino acids. The CDR3 DNA reads TGCGCCAGCAGTAGTAACGGCGGGAATAGGTACGAGCAGTACTTC. Protein: CASSSNGGNRYEQYF.

The gene calls are TRBV7-8 and TRBJ1-5; weak D call: TRBD1 (5 bases). V lost 4 bases, J lost 3 bases, and 16 bases lay in between. The CDR3 extends over 16 amino acids. CDR1 is SGHVS and CDR2 is FQNEAQ in the germline V gene. The CDR3 DNA reads as TGTGCCAGCAGCTCCCCTTCGGGGGTAGACAATCAGCCCCAGCATTTT. Its protein is CASSSPSGVDNQPQHF.

V and J are TRBV23-1 and TRBJ2-1; possible D gene TRBD1, 6 bases. TRBV23-1 is an ORF, with its function uncertain. This CDR3 has 13 residues. V was shortened by 7 bases and J by 8 bases, with 15 bases between the two germline ends. The CDR3 coding sequence is TGCGCCAGCACAGAGATCAGGGGTCATGAGCAGTTCTTC. This translates into CASTEIRGHEQFF.

The J gene is TRBJ1-1, the V gene TRBV12-3 or TRBV12-4; possible D gene TRBD1, 5 bases. V was pared by 6 bases and J by 6 bases, with 11 bases between. The CDR3 runs 12 residues. The DNA for the CDR3 is TGTGCCAGCAGAGACAACAGGCCTGAAGCTTTCTTT. This codes for CASRDNRPEAFF.

This chain connects TRBV18 to TRBJ2-2, with D possibly being TRBD1 (5 bases). In germline, CDR1 is KGHSH, CDR2 LQKENI. This CDR3 comprises 16 residues. Trimming removed 0 bases at V and 3 bases at J, with 11 bases between. The CDR3 DNA sequence: TGTGCCAGCTCACCACCTCCGCAGGGCTACACCGGGGAGCTGTTTTTT. Encoded protein: CASSPPPQGYTGELFF. Filled out from reference TRBV18 and TRBJ2-2, the complete variable domain reads NAGVMQNPRHLVRRRGQEARLRCSPMKGHSHVYWYRQLPEEGLKFMVYLQKENIIDESGMPKERFSAEFPKEGPSILRIQQVVRGDSAAYFCASSPPPQGYTGELFFGEGSRLTVL.

The gene calls are TRBV5-6 and TRBJ1-2; TRBD1 might be the D (5 bases). The V end was cut by 3 bases, the J end by 3 bases, with 9 bases between. This CDR3 comprises 13 residues. Germline CDR1 and CDR2: SGHDT and YYEEEE. The CDR3 region is CASSSGHYYGYTF. The DNA of the CDR3 is TGTGCCAGCAGCTCCGGACATTACTATGGCTACACCTTC.

The chain employs TRBV5-1 and TRBJ2-7, with D possibly TRBD1 on 6 matching bases. Trimming removed 0 bases from V and 6 bases from J, with 13 bases in between. Germline-derived CDR1 and CDR2 are SGHRS and YFSETQ. This CDR3 has 14 amino acids. For the CDR3, the DNA is TGCGCCAGCAGCTTGGCAACGGAAGGGGGCGAGCAGTACTTC. Translated: CASSLATEGGEQYF.

This clone appeared once. CDR3 sequence (DNA): TGTGCCAGTAGTATAGCGAGGAACTATGGCTACACCTTC. It specifies CASSIARNYGYTF. This chain uses TRBV19 with TRBJ1-2, with unresolved D. Deletions cut 1 base from V and 2 bases from J, with 5 bases between. Per germline, CDR1 LNHDA and CDR2 SQIVND (reference sequence). The CDR3 consists of 13 residues.

The genes are TRBV7-9 and TRBJ1-1; D is undetermined. The CDR3 extends over 13 amino acids. Trimming cost V 4 bases and J 4 bases, with 10 bases left between them. CDR1 SEHNR and CDR2 FQNEAQ come from the germline V gene (reference sequence). CDR3 sequence reads: CASSSFGFTEAFF. The CDR3 bases are TGTGCCAGCAGCTCCTTCGGGTTCACTGAAGCTTTCTTT.

This chain links TRBV4-1 with TRBJ2-7; D is undetermined. The CDR3 runs 14 residues. In germline, CDR1 is MGHRA, CDR2 YSYEKL. Trimming took off 1 base at V and 0 bases at J, with 7 bases between the two ends. CDR3 DNA: TGCGCCAGCAGCCAAGGGTATAGCTCCTACGAGCAGTACGTC. This translates into CASSQGYSSYEQYV.

This chain connects TRBV11-2 to TRBJ1-6, with D perhaps TRBD1 (5 bases). V was pared by 3 bases and J by 7 bases, with 13 bases between. CDR3 size: 15 residues. Germline CDR1 is SGHAT and CDR2 is FQNNGV. This CDR3 reads CASSFGGQTNSPLHF. In nucleotides, the CDR3 is TGTGCCAGCAGCTTCGGTGGACAAACCAATTCACCCCTCCACTTT.

This chain links TRBV19 with TRBJ2-1; 9 bases agree with TRBD2. J gave up 3 bases and V 7 bases, and 7 bases lay outside the gene matches. Germline values: CDR1 LNHDA, CDR2 SQIVND (reference sequence). The CDR3 loop spans 15 amino acids. The CDR3 here is CASTPTSGGYNEQFF. CDR3 nucleotide sequence: TGTGCCAGTACCCCGACTAGCGGAGGCTACAATGAGCAGTTCTTC. The full variable domain, with the rest looked up from reference TRBV19 and TRBJ2-1, is DGGITQSPKYLFRKEGQNVTLSCEQNLNHDAMYWYRQDPGQGLRLIYYSQIVNDFQKGDIAEGYSVSREKKESFPLTVTSAQKNPTAFYLCASTPTSGGYNEQFFGPGTRLTVL.

The CDR3 DNA reads as TGTGCCAGTAATAGCGGGAGAGGAGATACGCAGTATTTT. It specifies CASNSGRGDTQYF. The chain couples TRBV3-1 (or the pseudogene TRBV3-2) to TRBJ2-3; 9 bases match TRBD2. Germline CDR1 LGHDT, CDR2 YNNKEL (reference sequence). CDR3 length equals 13 residues. V shed 9 bases and J 5 bases; nucleotides not matched to a gene: 6.

The rearrangement joins TRBV12-2 to TRBJ1-1; the table's D call, TRBD1, was not checked against the DNA. TRBV12-2 is a listed pseudogene. The length of the CDR3 is 15 residues. CDR3 region: CASRLFPQGQTEAFF. CDR3 coding DNA: TGTGCAAGTCGCTTATTCCCGCAGGGACAAACTGAAGCTTTCTTT.

The genes are TRBV6-6 and TRBJ2-5; 7 bases agree with TRBD1. The CDR3 is made up of 16 amino acids. V shed 5 bases and J 2 bases; nucleotides not matched to a gene: 11. Looked up from germline, CDR1 is MNHNY and CDR2 is SVGAGI (reference sequence). The CDR3 DNA reads as TGTGCCAGCAGTCGGCGTAGCTCGGGACAGCAAGAGACCCAGTACTTC. Encoded protein: CASSRRSSGQQETQYF.

The chain uses TRBV30 and TRBJ1-1, with D possibly TRBD1 on 6 matching bases. The CDR3 sequence is 14 residues long. Trimming pared 4 bases from V and 7 bases from J, leaving 19 bases between. Germline CDR1 is GTSNPN and CDR2 is SVGIG (reference sequence). For the CDR3, the DNA is TGTGCCTGGAATCTACAGGGTTCGGTCGGTGAAGCTTTCTTT. This encodes CAWNLQGSVGEAFF.

The chain carries TRBV19 and TRBJ2-7; 12 nucleotides line up with TRBD2. Germline V CDR1 and CDR2: LNHDA, SQIVND (reference sequence). CDR3 size: 16 residues. V dropped 5 bases and J dropped 4; count of bases not matched to a gene: 9. Written as DNA, the CDR3 is TGTGCCAGTAGTCCAAGACTAGCGGGGGCAGGGTACGAGCAGTACTTC. It yields the protein CASSPRLAGAGYEQYF.

The chain employs TRBV27 and TRBJ2-7, with TRBD1 matching over 7 bases. CDR1 and CDR2 from the germline V gene are MNHEY and SMNVEV (reference sequence). Trimming at V came to 5 bases and at J to 3 bases, leaving 7 bases not matched to a gene. The CDR3 has 14 amino acids. The CDR3 region has the DNA TGTGCCAGCAGTCCGGGACAGAAAATCTACGAGCAGTACTTC. Translating it yields CASSPGQKIYEQYF.

The chain is built from TRBV29-1 and TRBJ2-7, with TRBD1 identical over 11 bases. CDR1 SQVTM and CDR2 ANQGSEA come from the germline V gene. The CDR3 length is 13 residues. V lost 6 bases to trimming and J lost 7 bases; unmatched junction nucleotides: 8. Here the CDR3 DNA reads TGCAGCGTGATCGGACAGGGGGCGGGGGAGCAGTACTTC. Its translation: CSVIGQGAGEQYF.

This rearrangement joins TRBV25-1 to TRBJ1-6; unclear D gene. The germline V gene has CDR1 MGHDK and CDR2 SYGVNS. V dropped 1 base and J dropped 7 bases, with 11 bases sitting between them. The CDR3 extends over 15 amino acids. The CDR3, as DNA: TGTGCCAGCAGTGAATTAGAGGGAGCGAATTCACCCCTCCACTTT. It is translated as CASSELEGANSPLHF. The variable domain in full, completed from reference TRBV25-1 and TRBJ1-6, reads EADIYQTPRYLVIGTGKKITLECSQTMGHDKMYWYQQDPGMELHLIHYSYGVNSTEKGDLSSESTVSRIRTEHFPLTLESARPSHTSQYLCASSELEGANSPLHFGNGTRLTVT.

The chain carries TRBV10-1 and TRBJ2-7, with D perhaps TRBD1 (5 bases). V was cut by 4 bases and J by 5 bases, with 12 bases left in between. Germline CDR1 and CDR2: WNHNN and SYGVQD (reference sequence). This CDR3 has 13 residues. CDR3 coding DNA: TGCGCCAGCAGTGGTAGGGGTGGGAACGAGCAGTACTTC. The encoded protein is CASSGRGGNEQYF.

V gene TRBV5-1 combines with J gene TRBJ2-2; a possible D gene is TRBD1 (5 bases). V shed 2 bases and J shed 1 base, with 9 bases lying between them. The CDR3 is 15 amino acids. Germline values: CDR1 SGHRS, CDR2 YFSETQ. The CDR3 DNA is TGCGCCAGCAGCTTCCTGACAGTGAACACCGGGGAGCTGTTTTTT. Protein: CASSFLTVNTGELFF.

Concerning this clone: Other DNA sequences from this sample encode an identical CDR3 as well. J is TRBJ2-3 and V is TRBV9; 14 positions agree with TRBD2. This CDR3 comprises 16 residues. J gave up 6 bases and V 3 bases, and 6 bases lay outside the gene matches. Per the germline V gene, CDR1 is SGDLS and CDR2 is YYNGEE. The CDR3 nucleotides are TGTGCCAGCAGCGCCGGACTAGCGGGAGGATCCGATACGCAGTATTTT. Protein sequence: CASSAGLAGGSDTQYF.